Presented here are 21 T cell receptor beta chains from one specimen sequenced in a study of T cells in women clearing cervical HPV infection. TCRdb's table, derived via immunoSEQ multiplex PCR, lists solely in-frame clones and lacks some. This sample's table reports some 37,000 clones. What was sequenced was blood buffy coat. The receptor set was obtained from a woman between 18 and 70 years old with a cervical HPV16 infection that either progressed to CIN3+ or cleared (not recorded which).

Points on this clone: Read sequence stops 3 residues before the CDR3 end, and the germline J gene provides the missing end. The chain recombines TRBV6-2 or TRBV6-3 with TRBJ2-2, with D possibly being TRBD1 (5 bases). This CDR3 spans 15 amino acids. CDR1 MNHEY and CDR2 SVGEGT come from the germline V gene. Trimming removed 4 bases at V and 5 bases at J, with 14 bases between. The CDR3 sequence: CASSSGLKLTGELFF. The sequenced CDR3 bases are TGTGCCAGCAGTTCAGGGTTGAAACTGACCGGGGAG.

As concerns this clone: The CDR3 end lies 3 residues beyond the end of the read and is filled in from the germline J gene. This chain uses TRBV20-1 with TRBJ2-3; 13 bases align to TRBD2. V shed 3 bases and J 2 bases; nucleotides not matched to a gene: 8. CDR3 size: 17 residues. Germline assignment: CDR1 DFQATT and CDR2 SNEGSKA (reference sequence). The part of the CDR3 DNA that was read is TGCAGTGCTAGCGGAGCCGGGACTAGCGGGACCACAGATACG. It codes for CSASGAGTSGTTDT. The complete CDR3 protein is CSASGAGTSGTTDTQYF.

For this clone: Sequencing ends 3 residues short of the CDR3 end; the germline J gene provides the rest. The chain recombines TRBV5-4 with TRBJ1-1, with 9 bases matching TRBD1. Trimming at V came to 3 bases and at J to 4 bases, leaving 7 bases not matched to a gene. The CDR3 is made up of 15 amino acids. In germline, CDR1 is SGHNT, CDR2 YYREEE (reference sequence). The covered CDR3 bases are TGTGCCAGCAGCTCGCCTACAGGGGGCATCACTGAA. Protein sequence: CASSSPTGGITE. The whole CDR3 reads CASSSPTGGITEAFF. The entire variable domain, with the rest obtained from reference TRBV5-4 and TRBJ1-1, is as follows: ETGVTQSPTHLIKTRGQQVTLRCSSQSGHNTVSWYQQALGQGPQFIFQYYREEENGRGNFPPRFSGLQFPNYSSELNVNALELDDSALYLCASSSPTGGITEAFFGQGTRLTVV.

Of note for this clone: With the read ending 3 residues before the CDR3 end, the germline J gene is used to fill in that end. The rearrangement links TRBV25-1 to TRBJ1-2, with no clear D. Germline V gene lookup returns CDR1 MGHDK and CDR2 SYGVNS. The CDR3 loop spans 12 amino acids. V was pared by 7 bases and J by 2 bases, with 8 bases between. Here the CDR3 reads CASMIGNYGYTF. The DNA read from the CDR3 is TGTGCCAGCATGATAGGGAACTATGGC.

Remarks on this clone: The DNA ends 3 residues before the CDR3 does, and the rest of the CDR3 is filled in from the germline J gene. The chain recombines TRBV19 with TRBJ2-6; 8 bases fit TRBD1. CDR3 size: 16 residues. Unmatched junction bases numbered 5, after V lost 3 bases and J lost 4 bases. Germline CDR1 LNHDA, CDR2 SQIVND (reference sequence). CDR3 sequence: CASSMDRVRGANVLTF. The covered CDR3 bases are TGTGCCAGTAGTATGGACAGGGTTCGAGGGGCCAACGTC. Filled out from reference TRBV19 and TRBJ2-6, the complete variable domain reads DGGITQSPKYLFRKEGQNVTLSCEQNLNHDAMYWYRQDPGQGLRLIYYSQIVNDFQKGDIAEGYSVSREKKESFPLTVTSAQKNPTAFYLCASSMDRVRGANVLTFGAGSRLTVL.

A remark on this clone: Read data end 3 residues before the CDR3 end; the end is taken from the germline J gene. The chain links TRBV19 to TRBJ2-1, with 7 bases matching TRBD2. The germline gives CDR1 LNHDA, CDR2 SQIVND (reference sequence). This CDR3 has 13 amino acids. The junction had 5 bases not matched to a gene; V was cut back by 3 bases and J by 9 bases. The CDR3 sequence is CASSIAPGGEQFF. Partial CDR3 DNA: TGTGCCAGTAGTATCGCCCCGGGGGGTGAG. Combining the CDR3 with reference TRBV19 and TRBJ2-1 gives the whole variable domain DGGITQSPKYLFRKEGQNVTLSCEQNLNHDAMYWYRQDPGQGLRLIYYSQIVNDFQKGDIAEGYSVSREKKESFPLTVTSAQKNPTAFYLCASSIAPGGEQFFGPGTRLTVL.

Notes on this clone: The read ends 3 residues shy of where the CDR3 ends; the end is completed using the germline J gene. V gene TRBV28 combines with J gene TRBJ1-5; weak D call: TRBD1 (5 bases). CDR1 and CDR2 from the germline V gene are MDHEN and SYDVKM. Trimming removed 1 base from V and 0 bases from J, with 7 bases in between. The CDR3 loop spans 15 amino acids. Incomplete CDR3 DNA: TGTGCCAGCAGTTTATCGAGGGGTAGCAATCAGCCC. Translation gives CASSLSRGSNQP. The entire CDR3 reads CASSLSRGSNQPQHF.

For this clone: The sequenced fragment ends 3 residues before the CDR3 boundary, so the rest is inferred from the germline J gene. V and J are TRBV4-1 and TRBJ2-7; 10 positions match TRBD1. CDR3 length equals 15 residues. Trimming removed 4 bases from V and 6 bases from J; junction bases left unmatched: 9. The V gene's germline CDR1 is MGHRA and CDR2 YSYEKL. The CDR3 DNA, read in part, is TGCGCCAGCAGCCTGAGCGGGACAGGGGTCGCCGAG. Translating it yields CASSLSGTGVAE. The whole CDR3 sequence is CASSLSGTGVAEQYF.

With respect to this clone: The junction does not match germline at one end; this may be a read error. This CDR3 is CASSQELAGGYEQYF. CDR3 DNA, as far as it was read: TGCGCCAGCAGCCAAGAACTAGCGGGGGGCTACGAG. The chain couples TRBV4-2 to TRBJ2-7; 12 nucleotides agree with TRBD2. The read ends 3 residues early relative to the CDR3; the germline J gene fills the gap. CDR1 and CDR2 from the germline V gene are LGHNA and YNFKEQ. There are 15 residues in the CDR3.

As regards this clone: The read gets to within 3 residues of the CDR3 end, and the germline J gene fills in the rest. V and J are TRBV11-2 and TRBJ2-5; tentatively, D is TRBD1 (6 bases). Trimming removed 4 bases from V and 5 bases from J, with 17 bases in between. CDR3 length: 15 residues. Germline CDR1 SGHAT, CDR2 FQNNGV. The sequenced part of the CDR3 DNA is TGTGCCAGCAGCTCGGACAGCGTCCCACGGGAGACC. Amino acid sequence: CASSSDSVPRET. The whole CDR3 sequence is CASSSDSVPRETQYF.

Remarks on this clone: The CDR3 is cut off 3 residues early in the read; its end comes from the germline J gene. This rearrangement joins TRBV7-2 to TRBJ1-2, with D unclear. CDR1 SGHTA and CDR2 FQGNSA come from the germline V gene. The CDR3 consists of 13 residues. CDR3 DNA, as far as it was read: TGTGCCAGCAGCTTAGGACTGACCACCGGC. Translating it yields CASSLGLTTG. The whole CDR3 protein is CASSLGLTTGYTF. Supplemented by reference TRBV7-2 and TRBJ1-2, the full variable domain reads GAGVSQSPSNKVTEKGKDVELRCDPISGHTALYWYRQSLGQGLEFLIYFQGNSAPDKSGLPSDRFSAERTGGSVSTLTIQRTQQEDSAVYLCASSLGLTTGYTFGSGTRLTVV.

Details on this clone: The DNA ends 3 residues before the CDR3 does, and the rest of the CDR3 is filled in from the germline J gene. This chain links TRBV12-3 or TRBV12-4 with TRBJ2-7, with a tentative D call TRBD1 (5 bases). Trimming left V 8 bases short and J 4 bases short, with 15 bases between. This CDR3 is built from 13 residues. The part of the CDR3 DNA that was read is TGTGCCAGCTGCCTACAGGCAGCATACGAG. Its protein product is CASCLQAAYE. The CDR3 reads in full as CASCLQAAYEQYF.

Incomplete CDR3 DNA: TGTGCCAGCAGTTGGTCTAGCTCGGAGACC. It yields the protein CASSWSSSET. The whole CDR3 sequence is CASSWSSSETQYF. The V gene is TRBV28, the J gene TRBJ2-5; D may be TRBD2 (5 bases). The CDR3 goes on 3 residues after the read ends, and that part is filled in from the germline J gene. The CDR3 is 13 residues long. From germline, CDR1 is MDHEN and CDR2 SYDVKM. Trimming removed 4 bases at V and 5 bases at J, with 11 bases between. Filled out from reference TRBV28 and TRBJ2-5, the complete variable domain reads DVKVTQSSRYLVKRTGEKVFLECVQDMDHENMFWYRQDPGLGLRLIYFSYDVKMKEKGDIPEGYSVSREKKERFSLILESASTNQTSMYLCASSWSSSETQYFGPGTRLLVL.

The CDR3 is CSARRGGNEQFF. The CDR3 DNA, read in part, is TGCAGTGCTCGGCGGGGGGGCAATGAG. V usage is TRBV20-1 and J usage is TRBJ2-1, with 9 bases matching TRBD2. The read ends 3 residues shy of where the CDR3 ends; the end is completed using the germline J gene. The CDR3 loop spans 12 amino acids. The J segment lost 6 bases and the V segment lost 5 bases, leaving 2 bases of the junction unmatched. Germline V gene lookup returns CDR1 DFQATT and CDR2 SNEGSKA (reference sequence).

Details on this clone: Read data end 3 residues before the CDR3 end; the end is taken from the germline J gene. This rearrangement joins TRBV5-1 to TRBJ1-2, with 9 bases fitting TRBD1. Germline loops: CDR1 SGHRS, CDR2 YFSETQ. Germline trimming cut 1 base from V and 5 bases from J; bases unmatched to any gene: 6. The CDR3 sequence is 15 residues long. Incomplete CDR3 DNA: TGCGCCAGCAGCTTGCTTGGGACAGGGCTTTATGGC. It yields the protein CASSLLGTGLYG. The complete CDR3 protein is CASSLLGTGLYGYTF.

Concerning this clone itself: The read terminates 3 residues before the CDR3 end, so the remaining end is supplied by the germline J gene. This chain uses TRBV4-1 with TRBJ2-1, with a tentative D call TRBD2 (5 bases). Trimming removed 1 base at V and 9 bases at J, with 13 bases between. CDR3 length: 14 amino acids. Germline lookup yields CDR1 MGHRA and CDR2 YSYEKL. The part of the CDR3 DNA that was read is TGCGCCAGCAGCCAAGCTCTCAGCGGTCTTGAG. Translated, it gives CASSQALSGLE. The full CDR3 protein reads CASSQALSGLEQFF.

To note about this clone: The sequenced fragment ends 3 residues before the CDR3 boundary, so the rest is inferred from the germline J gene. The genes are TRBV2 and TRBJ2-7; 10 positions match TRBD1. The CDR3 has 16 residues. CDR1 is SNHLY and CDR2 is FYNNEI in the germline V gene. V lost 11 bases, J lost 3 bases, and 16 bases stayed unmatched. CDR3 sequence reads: CALTLGRDRGLYEQYF. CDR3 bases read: TGTGCCCTAACCCTCGGTAGGGACAGGGGTCTCTACGAG.

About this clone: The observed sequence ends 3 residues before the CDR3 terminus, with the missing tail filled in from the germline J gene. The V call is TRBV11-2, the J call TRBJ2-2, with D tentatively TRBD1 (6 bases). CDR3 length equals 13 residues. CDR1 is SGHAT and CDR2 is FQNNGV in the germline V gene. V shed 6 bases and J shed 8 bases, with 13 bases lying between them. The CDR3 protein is CASRPSGTGELFF. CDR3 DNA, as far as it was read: TGTGCCAGCAGACCCTCCGGGACAGGGGAG. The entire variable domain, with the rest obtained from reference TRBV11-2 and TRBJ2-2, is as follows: EAGVAQSPRYKIIEKRQSVAFWCNPISGHATLYWYQQILGQGPKLLIQFQNNGVVDDSQLPKDRFSAERLKGVDSTLKIQPAKLEDSAVYLCASRPSGTGELFFGEGSRLTVL.

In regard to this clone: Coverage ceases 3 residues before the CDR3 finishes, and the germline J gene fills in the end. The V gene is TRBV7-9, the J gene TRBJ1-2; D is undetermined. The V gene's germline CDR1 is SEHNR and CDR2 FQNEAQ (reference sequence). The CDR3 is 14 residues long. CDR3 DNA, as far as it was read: TGTGCCAGCAGCCGAGCGGGAGATCGAAGCATC. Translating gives CASSRAGDRSI. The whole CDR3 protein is CASSRAGDRSIYTF.

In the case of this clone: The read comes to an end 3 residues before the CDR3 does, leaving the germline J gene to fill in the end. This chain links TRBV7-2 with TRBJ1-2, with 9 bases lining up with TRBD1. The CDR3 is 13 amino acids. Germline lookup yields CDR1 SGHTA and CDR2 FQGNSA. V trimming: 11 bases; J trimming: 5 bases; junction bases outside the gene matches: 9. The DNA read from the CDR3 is TGTGCCCCCGTGAGGGACAGGGATTATGGC. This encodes CAPVRDRDYG. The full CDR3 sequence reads CAPVRDRDYGYTF.

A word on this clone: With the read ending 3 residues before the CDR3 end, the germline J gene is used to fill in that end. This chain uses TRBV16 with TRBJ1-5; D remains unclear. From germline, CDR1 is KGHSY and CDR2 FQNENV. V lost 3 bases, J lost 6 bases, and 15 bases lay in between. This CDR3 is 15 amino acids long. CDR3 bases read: TGTGCCAGCAGCCATCTTTCCGAGTCGCGTCAGCCC. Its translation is CASSHLSESRQP. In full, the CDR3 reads CASSHLSESRQPQHF.